Listed below are T cell receptor beta chains from one sample, sequenced in a study of blood T cell repertoires in COVID-19. Clones were sequenced by immunoSEQ multiplex PCR, and TCRdb holds only the in-frame ones, with some missing. The table shows about 250,000 clones, with around nine tenths occurring only once. Input material: peripheral blood. Source of these receptors: a woman aged 55 to 70 who had recovered from COVID-19. Each CDR3 is given with its conserved first and last residue. The D gene is left open where the match is weak. Size is omitted from some rows. Given values are once, few, many or a class for expanded clones.

>TRBV27|TRBJ2-1|-|TRBD2
TGTGCCAGCCGCCCCAACAGGGCTAGCGGGGTCTCCTACAATGAGCAGTTCTTC
CASRPNRASGVSYNEQFF
>TRBV3-1/TRBV3-2|TRBJ2-2|-|TRBD2
TGTGCCAGCAGCTTCCGGGCTAGCGGGGGGGCCCCCGGGGAGCTGTTTTTT
CASSFRASGGAPGELFF
>TRBV27|TRBJ2-1|-|TRBD1
TGTGCCAGCAGTTCCCTACAGGGGTCTGAGGATGAGCAGTTCTTC
CASSSLQGSEDEQFF
>TRBV19|TRBJ1-5|-|-
TGTGCCAGTAGGGAGGAATTGTCCAATCAGCCCCAGCATTTT
CASREELSNQPQHF
>TRBV4-1|TRBJ2-3|few|TRBD2
TGCGCCAGCAGCCGACAATACCGTGGGACTAGCGGGGGCACAGATACGCAGTATTTT
CASSRQYRGTSGGTDTQYF
>TRBV2|TRBJ2-1|-|TRBD2
TGTGCCAGCAGCAATTCCCCAGGACTAGCGCGGTTCTTC
CASSNSPGLARFF
>TRBV18|TRBJ1-1|-|TRBD1
TGTGCCAGCTCACCACAGGGGGCCGAAAACACTGAAGCTTTCTTT
CASSPQGAENTEAFF
>TRBV5-6|TRBJ1-2|-|TRBD1
TGTGCCAGCAGCATCCTAGGACAGGGGGGCTATGGCTACACCTTC
CASSILGQGGYGYTF
>TRBV6-1|TRBJ1-5|-|TRBD1
TGTGCCAGCAGTGGACCCTTTTCAGGGGGCTATCAGCCCCAGCATTTT
CASSGPFSGGYQPQHF
>TRBV5-1|TRBJ2-3|-|-
TGCGCCAGCAGCTCCGGGACACGCACAGATACGCAGTATTTT
CASSSGTRTDTQYF
>TRBV19|TRBJ2-7|-|TRBD1
TGTGCCAGTAGTCCGACAGGGACCTACGAGCAGTACTTC
CASSPTGTYEQYF
>TRBV7-2|TRBJ2-7|-|TRBD1
TGTGCCAGCAGATCCGGGACAGGGGAGTCCGAGCAGTACTTC
CASRSGTGESEQYF
>TRBV28|TRBJ2-1|-|-
TGTGCCAGCAGTTTCCGCGGTTTCTACAATGAGCAGTTCTTC
CASSFRGFYNEQFF
>TRBV9|TRBJ1-4|-|TRBD1
TGTGCCAGCAGCGAGGGACAGGGGAGTGAAAAACTGTTTTTT
CASSEGQGSEKLFF
>TRBV5-1|TRBJ2-5|-|-
TGCGCCAGCAGCTACTCAGGGGCACTCCAAGAGACCCAGTACTTC
CASSYSGALQETQYF
>TRBV7-2|TRBJ2-5|-|TRBD2
TGTGCCAGCAGCCGCGGACTAGCGGGGGCAGAGACCCAGTACTTC
CASSRGLAGAETQYF
>TRBV10-3|TRBJ2-3|-|TRBD2
TGTGCCATCAAGGGAGCGGGGGACGGTACGCAGTATTTT
CAIKGAGDGTQYF
>TRBV28|TRBJ1-4|-|-
TGTGCCAGCAGCACCACGGGGTCTGAGGAAAAACTGTTTTTT
CASSTTGSEEKLFF
>TRBV5-1|TRBJ1-4|-|-
TGCGCCAGCAGCTTCTTAGCAACTAATGAAAAACTGTTTTTT
CASSFLATNEKLFF
>TRBV3-1/TRBV3-2|TRBJ2-7|once|TRBD1
TGTGCCAGCAGCCAAGATCTTCGGGCAGGGGGTCGACACGAGCAGTACTTC
CASSQDLRAGGRHEQYF
>TRBV18|TRBJ2-5|-|TRBD1
TGTGCCAGCTCACCTACAGGGGGAGAGACCCAGTACTTC
CASSPTGGETQYF
>TRBV15|TRBJ2-1|-|TRBD2
TGTGCCACCAGCAGAGGGCTAGCGGGGCCCCATGAGCAGTTCTTC
CATSRGLAGPHEQFF
>TRBV5-1|TRBJ1-5|-|TRBD1
TGCGCCAGCAGTTCGGGACAGGGGAATCAGCCCCAGCATTTT
CASSSGQGNQPQHF
>TRBV7-9|TRBJ2-1|-|TRBD2
TGTGCCAGCAGCTTAGGAGGAGCGGGGGCCCCTGGGAATGAGCAGTTCTTC
CASSLGGAGAPGNEQFF
>TRBV18|TRBJ2-5|-|-
TGTGCCAGCTCTCGTACAGGGTTGGAGGAGACCCAGTACTTC
CASSRTGLEETQYF
>TRBV6-4|TRBJ1-5|-|-
TGTGCCAGCAGTGCGTCGGGCAATCAGCCCCAGCATTTT
CASSASGNQPQHF
>TRBV2|TRBJ2-7|-|TRBD1
TGTGCCAGCAGGCCGGACAGGGGGCGCATCTACGAGCAGTACTTC
CASRPDRGRIYEQYF
>TRBV5-1|TRBJ1-2|-|-
TGCGCCAGCAGCTTAGTTGGCAGTGGTTATGGCTACACCTTC
CASSLVGSGYGYTF